The 25 T cell receptor beta chains below come from one sample, sequenced in a study of T cell responses to AZD1222 COVID-19 vaccine (dated by TCRdb to the early 2020s). Preparation of the library involved the immunoSEQ multiplex PCR assay. In TCRdb, the immuneACCESS table is reduced to in-frame sequences with V and J assigned. These tables do not hold every clone; where another copy was compared, an unresolved V gene accounts for under half, and the others remain unexplained. The sample contains some 190,000 clones, 75% to 90% of them found a single time. The ten largest account for 6.9% of the sample. Sample time point, as interpreted from the label and publication: baseline before first vaccination. The sequenced sample was peripheral blood, obtained on day 0 of AZD1222 vaccination. The receptors derive from an adult in good health.

This clone was recorded at least ten times. CDR3 in DNA: TGTGCCAGCAATCGCGGGGGGATTTCCTACAATGAGCAGTTCTTC. It codes for CASNRGGISYNEQFF. The chain employs TRBV7-9 and TRBJ2-1, with 8 bases fitting TRBD2. With V trimmed by 7 bases and J by 1 base, 6 bases remained unmatched. The CDR3 spans 15 residues. Germline V lookup: CDR1 SEHNR, CDR2 FQNEAQ (reference sequence).

The chain recombines TRBV29-1 with TRBJ1-5, with D possibly matching TRBD1 (6 bases). The CDR3 has 13 amino acids. Germline-derived CDR1 and CDR2 are SQVTM and ANQGSEA. V was cut by 7 bases and J by 6 bases, with 16 bases left in between. CDR3 nucleotides: TGCAGCGCGGCAGGGGTGGTGGGTCAGCCCCAGCATTTT. This translates into CSAAGVVGQPQHF. Full variable domain (rest looked up from reference TRBV29-1 and TRBJ1-5): SAVISQKPSRDICQRGTSLTIQCQVDSQVTMMFWYRQQPGQSLTLIATANQGSEATYESGFVIDKFPISRPNLTFSTLTVSNMSPEDSSIYLCSAAGVVGQPQHFGDGTRLSIL.

V usage is TRBV4-3 and J usage is TRBJ2-1; 7 nucleotides match TRBD1. The ends lost 3 bases at V and 4 bases at J; junction bases unmatched: 12. Germline lookup yields CDR1 LGHNA and CDR2 YSLEER. The CDR3 extends over 17 amino acids. The CDR3 spells CASSHPPGTEPYNEQFF. The CDR3 DNA is TGCGCCAGCAGCCATCCCCCCGGGACAGAGCCGTACAATGAGCAGTTCTTC.

V is TRBV4-2 and J is TRBJ2-7; D perhaps matches TRBD2 (6 bases). Trimming took off 5 bases at V and 5 bases at J, with 16 bases between the two ends. Germline-derived CDR1 and CDR2 are LGHNA and YNFKEQ. The CDR3 has 14 residues. The CDR3 DNA reads TGTGCCAGCAGCTATTCTAGCGTGTCGGACGAGCAGTACTTC. This gives the protein CASSYSSVSDEQYF.

This rearrangement joins TRBV20-1 to TRBJ2-7; the D gene could be TRBD1 or TRBD2 (5 bases each). CDR3 length: 14 residues. The V end was cut by 3 bases, the J end by 4 bases, with 16 bases between. Germline CDR1 reads DFQATT; CDR2 reads SNEGSKA (reference sequence). The CDR3, as DNA: TGCAGTGCTAGTCGTTCCGGGGCAGGGTACGAGCAGTACTTC. It encodes CSASRSGAGYEQYF.

The genes are TRBV19 and TRBJ2-2; D not resolved. Germline-derived CDR1 and CDR2 are LNHDA and SQIVND (reference sequence). CDR3 size: 14 residues. The V end was cut by 5 bases, the J end by 2 bases, with 9 bases between. CDR3 in DNA: TGTGCCAGTAGTGAGACTGGAAACACCGGGGAGCTGTTTTTT. Its translation is CASSETGNTGELFF. Supplemented by reference TRBV19 and TRBJ2-2, the full variable domain reads DGGITQSPKYLFRKEGQNVTLSCEQNLNHDAMYWYRQDPGQGLRLIYYSQIVNDFQKGDIAEGYSVSREKKESFPLTVTSAQKNPTAFYLCASSETGNTGELFFGEGSRLTVL.

The chain carries TRBV5-1 and TRBJ1-4, with TRBD1 identical over 7 bases. CDR3 size: 17 residues. CDR1 is SGHRS and CDR2 is YFSETQ in the germline V gene. V lost 0 bases, J lost 4 bases, and 9 bases stayed unmatched. Here the CDR3 DNA reads TGCGCCAGCAGCTTGGCCCTGCAGGGGGGGCGTAATGAAAAACTGTTTTTT. Translation: CASSLALQGGRNEKLFF.

The V call is TRBV7-3, the J call TRBJ2-1, with TRBD1 matching over 7 bases. Germline-derived CDR1 and CDR2 are SGHTA and FQGTGA. V shed 3 bases, J shed 4 bases, and the junction held 3 bases outside the gene matches. The CDR3 contains 14 residues. Here the CDR3 reads CASSFRQGYNEQFF. DNA for the CDR3: TGTGCCAGCAGCTTTAGACAGGGATACAATGAGCAGTTCTTC. Full variable domain (outside the CDR3, taken from reference TRBV7-3 and TRBJ2-1): GAGVSQTPSNKVTEKGKYVELRCDPISGHTALYWYRQSLGQGPEFLIYFQGTGAADDSGLPNDRFFAVRPEGSVSTLKIQRTERGDSAVYLCASSFRQGYNEQFFGPGTRLTVL.

V gene TRBV5-1 combines with J gene TRBJ1-2, with 9 bases fitting TRBD1. The V gene end was trimmed by 4 bases and the J gene end by 5 bases; junction bases not matched to a gene: 9. The CDR3 is 15 amino acids. CDR1 SGHRS and CDR2 YFSETQ come from the germline V gene. DNA of the CDR3: TGCGCCAGCAGCCCAGAAACAGGGGGCGTTTATGGCTACACCTTC. It yields the protein CASSPETGGVYGYTF.

This clone has a single count. This sequence joins TRBV2 and TRBJ2-7; possibly TRBD2 for D (5 bases). The V gene lost 3 bases and the J gene lost 2 bases, with 11 bases spanning the gap. This CDR3 region has 14 residues. The germline gives CDR1 SNHLY, CDR2 FYNNEI. The CDR3 DNA sequence: TGTGCCAGCAGTGATTGGCCGACTACCTACGAGCAGTACGTC. Translated, it gives CASSDWPTTYEQYV.

This chain uses TRBV6-5 with TRBJ2-7; the D is unclear. Germline CDR1 reads MNHEY; CDR2 reads SVGAGI. Trimming took off 4 bases at V and 3 bases at J, with 7 bases between the two ends. The CDR3 has 12 amino acids. Here the CDR3 DNA reads TGTGCCAGCAGTTCCAGCAACTACGAGCAGTACTTC. It encodes CASSSSNYEQYF.

The genes are TRBV5-1 and TRBJ1-2; 10 positions match TRBD1. Germline lookup yields CDR1 SGHRS and CDR2 YFSETQ. After removal of 4 bases from V and 6 bases from J, the junction contained 6 bases not matched to a gene. CDR3 size: 14 residues. The chain's CDR3 is CASSAKDRGNGYTF. CDR3 in DNA: TGCGCCAGCAGCGCCAAGGACAGGGGGAATGGCTACACCTTC.

J is TRBJ2-3 and V is TRBV11-3; 9 nucleotides match TRBD2. V shed 5 bases, J shed 8 bases, and the junction held 17 bases outside the gene matches. Germline CDR1 is SGHNT and CDR2 is YENEEA. This CDR3 has 17 amino acids. CDR3 region: CASSLSSAGGQGVTQYF. The CDR3 DNA reads TGTGCCAGCAGCCTTTCTTCAGCGGGGGGTCAAGGTGTTACGCAGTATTTT.

The chain joins TRBV20-1 to TRBJ1-5; weak D call: TRBD1 (6 bases). This CDR3 is 13 amino acids long. Per the germline V gene, CDR1 is DFQATT and CDR2 is SNEGSKA (reference sequence). Trimming removed 6 bases at V and 6 bases at J, with 15 bases between. Here the CDR3 reads CSASPGAGQPQHF. The CDR3 DNA follows: TGCAGTGCCAGTCCGGGGGCGGGTCAGCCCCAGCATTTT.

The chain combines TRBV3-1 (or the pseudogene TRBV3-2) with TRBJ1-4, with 9 nucleotides matching TRBD1. From germline, CDR1 is LGHDT and CDR2 YNNKEL (reference sequence). Trimming took 4 bases from V and 6 from J; bases not matched to a gene: 3. The CDR3 is 14 residues long. In nucleotides, the CDR3 is TGTGCCAGCAGCCCCACAGGGGGCGATGAAAAACTGTTTTTT. Translating it yields CASSPTGGDEKLFF.

The genes are TRBV5-1 and TRBJ1-6; D is undetermined. Germline CDR1 and CDR2: SGHRS and YFSETQ. This CDR3 region has 14 residues. The ends were cut back, 4 bases at V and 9 bases at J, with 14 bases in the middle. This CDR3 is CASSPPQDGSPLHF. CDR3 nucleotides: TGCGCCAGCAGCCCACCCCAGGACGGTTCACCCCTCCACTTT.

The rearrangement uses TRBV19 and TRBJ2-3; possible D gene TRBD2, 5 bases. Trimming removed 2 bases at V and 2 bases at J, with 11 bases between. Germline CDR1 reads LNHDA; CDR2 reads SQIVND (reference sequence). This CDR3 has 15 residues. Written as DNA, the CDR3 is TGTGCCAGTAGTATACTAGCAAGGGACACAGATACGCAGTATTTT. Amino acid sequence: CASSILARDTDTQYF.

This chain links TRBV25-1 with TRBJ2-2, with D perhaps being TRBD1 or TRBD2 (6 bases each). Germline-derived CDR1 and CDR2 are MGHDK and SYGVNS. The CDR3 sequence is 17 residues long. V was clipped by 1 base and J by 3 bases, with 15 bases between them. CDR3 in DNA: TGTGCCAGCAGTGAATGGGGAGGAGGGGGGCACACCGGGGAGCTGTTTTTT. Its translation is CASSEWGGGGHTGELFF. Based on the CDR3 plus reference TRBV25-1 and TRBJ2-2, the full variable domain is EADIYQTPRYLVIGTGKKITLECSQTMGHDKMYWYQQDPGMELHLIHYSYGVNSTEKGDLSSESTVSRIRTEHFPLTLESARPSHTSQYLCASSEWGGGGHTGELFFGEGSRLTVL.

CDR3 protein: CASSVRELNQPQHF. As DNA, the CDR3 is TGTGCCAGTAGTGTCCGGGAACTCAATCAGCCCCAGCATTTT. This chain uses TRBV19 with TRBJ1-5; no firm D call. CDR1 is LNHDA, CDR2 SQIVND, per germline (reference sequence). The V end was cut by 5 bases, the J end by 3 bases, with 11 bases between. The CDR3 is made up of 14 amino acids.

The chain combines TRBV4-2 with TRBJ1-6; perhaps TRBD1 as D (5 bases). The CDR3 is 16 residues long. CDR1 and CDR2 (germline): LGHNA, YNFKEQ. The V end was cut by 4 bases, the J end by 7 bases, with 17 bases between. CDR3: CASSLGGGQANSPLHF. In DNA form, the CDR3 reads TGTGCCAGCAGCCTCGGAGGAGGACAAGCGAATTCACCCCTCCACTTT.

The chain combines TRBV21-1 with TRBJ2-6; TRBD2, the D gene given by the table, was not confirmed from the DNA. TRBV21-1 is a pseudogene. This CDR3 has 20 amino acids. CDR3 coding DNA: TGTGCCAGCAGCAATGAGGAGGTCAGACGCGATTTCTCTGGGGCCAACGTCCTGACTTTC. It yields the protein CASSNEEVRRDFSGANVLTF.

This clone was seen just once. The chain recombines TRBV7-9 with TRBJ2-5, with D unresolved. CDR3 length: 13 residues. CDR1 SEHNR and CDR2 FQNEAQ come from the germline V gene (reference sequence). The ends were cut back, 6 bases at V and 1 base at J, with 9 bases in the middle. The CDR3 is CASSWMLQETQYF. CDR3 coding DNA: TGTGCCAGCAGTTGGATGCTCCAAGAGACCCAGTACTTC.

This clone has more than one count but fewer than ten. This sequence joins TRBV6-5 and TRBJ2-7; D is uncertain. CDR1 is MNHEY and CDR2 is SVGAGI in the germline V gene. The CDR3 runs 11 residues. Trimming left V 7 bases short and J 3 bases short, with 7 bases between. The DNA for the CDR3 is TGTGCCAGCACTCTTCTCTACGAGCAGTACGTC. It encodes CASTLLYEQYV.

The chain employs TRBV10-3 and TRBJ1-2; a possible D gene is TRBD1 (6 bases). The CDR3 covers 15 residues. V was shortened by 1 base and J by 2 bases, with 11 bases between the two germline ends. CDR1 ENHRY and CDR2 SYGVKD come from the germline V gene. Written as DNA, the CDR3 is TGTGCCATCAGTGAGTTGGGGGGGCAGAACTATGGCTACACCTTC. Residues: CAISELGGQNYGYTF.

This chain uses TRBV20-1 with TRBJ1-1, with 7 bases lining up with TRBD1. CDR1 and CDR2 from the germline V gene are DFQATT and SNEGSKA (reference sequence). The CDR3 covers 16 residues. V lost 3 bases, J lost 2 bases, and 12 bases stayed unmatched. This CDR3 reads CSASPTQGTLNTEAFF. CDR3 bases: TGCAGTGCTAGTCCCACACAGGGGACACTCAACACTGAAGCTTTCTTT.